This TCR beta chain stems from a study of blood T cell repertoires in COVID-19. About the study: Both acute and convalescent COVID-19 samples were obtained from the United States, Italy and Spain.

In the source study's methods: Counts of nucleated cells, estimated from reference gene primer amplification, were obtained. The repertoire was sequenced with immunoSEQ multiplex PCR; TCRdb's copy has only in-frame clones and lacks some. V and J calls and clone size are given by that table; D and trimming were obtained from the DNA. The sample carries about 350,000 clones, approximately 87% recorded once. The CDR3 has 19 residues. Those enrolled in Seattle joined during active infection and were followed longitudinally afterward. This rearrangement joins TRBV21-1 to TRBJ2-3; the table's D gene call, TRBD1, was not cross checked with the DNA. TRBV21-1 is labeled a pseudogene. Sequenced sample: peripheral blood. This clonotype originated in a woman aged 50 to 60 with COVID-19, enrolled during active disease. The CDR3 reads CASSKVAGGHNNYTDTQYF. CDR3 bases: TGTGCCAGCAGCAAAGTTGCAGGGGGCCACAACAATTACACAGATACGCAGTATTTT.